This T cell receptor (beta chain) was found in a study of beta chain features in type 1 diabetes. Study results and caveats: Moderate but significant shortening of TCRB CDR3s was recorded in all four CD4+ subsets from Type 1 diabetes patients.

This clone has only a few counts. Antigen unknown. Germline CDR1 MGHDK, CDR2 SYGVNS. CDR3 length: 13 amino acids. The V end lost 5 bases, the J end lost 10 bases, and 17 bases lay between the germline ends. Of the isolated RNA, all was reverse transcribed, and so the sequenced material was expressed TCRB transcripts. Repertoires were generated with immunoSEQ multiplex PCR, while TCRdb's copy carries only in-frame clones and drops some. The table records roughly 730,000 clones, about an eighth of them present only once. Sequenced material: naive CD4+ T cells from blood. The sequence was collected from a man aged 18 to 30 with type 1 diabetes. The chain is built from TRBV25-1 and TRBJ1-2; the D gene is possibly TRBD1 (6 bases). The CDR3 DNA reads TGTGCCAGCAGTCTTACGGCAGGGGCGTACTACACCTTC. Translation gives CASSLTAGAYYTF.